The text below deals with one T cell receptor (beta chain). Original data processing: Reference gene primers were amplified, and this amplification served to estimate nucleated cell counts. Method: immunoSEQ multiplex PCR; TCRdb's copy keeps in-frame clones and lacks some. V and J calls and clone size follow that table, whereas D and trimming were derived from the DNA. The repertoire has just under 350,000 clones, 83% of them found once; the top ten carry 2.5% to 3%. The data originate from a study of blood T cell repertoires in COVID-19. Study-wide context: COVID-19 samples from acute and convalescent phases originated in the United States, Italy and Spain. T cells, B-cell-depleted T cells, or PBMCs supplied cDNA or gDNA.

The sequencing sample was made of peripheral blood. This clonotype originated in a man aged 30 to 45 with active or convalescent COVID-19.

CDR3 residues: CASSQDQGANYGYTF. The CDR3 DNA reads TGTGCCAGCAGCCAAGACCAGGGGGCCAACTATGGCTACACCTTC. V usage is TRBV4-2 and J usage is TRBJ1-2; 8 bases match TRBD1. CDR1 is LGHNA and CDR2 is YNFKEQ in the germline V gene. This CDR3 comprises 15 residues. V was pared by 0 bases and J by 2 bases, with 2 bases of the junction left unmatched.